Only one count was recorded for the clone carrying this T cell receptor (beta chain). Its antigen is still unknown. This record comes from a study of shared clonotypes between healthy human individuals. The CDR3 is made up of 15 amino acids. J gave up 4 bases and V 0 bases, and 2 bases lay outside the gene matches. Germline values: CDR1 MGHRA, CDR2 YSYEKL. Profiled with immunoSEQ multiplex PCR; TCRdb holds only in-frame clones, not every one. Seen here are approximately 1.9 million clones, 93% observed once, and the top ten hold about 1.6%. CD45RO-negative, CCR7-positively selected cells formed the naive CD8 fraction, excluding terminally differentiated effector memory CD45RA+ cells. Regarding the study as a whole: Naive subsets tended to show greater estimated richness than memory subsets. In this cohort, only blood was sampled, and tissue repertoires likely differ. Clonotypes shared by all four sorted-subset donors had higher generation probabilities than non-shared clonotypes.

The chain recombines TRBV4-1 with TRBJ2-3; the match to TRBD2 covers 9 bases. The sequencing sample was made of naive CD8+ T cells from PBMCs. The sequence was obtained from a man between 18 and 29 years old in good health. Some clones in this sample may be carry-over from other donors' samples. The CDR3: CASSQEAGGADTQYF. CDR3 nucleotide sequence: TGCGCCAGCAGCCAAGAGGCGGGAGGGGCAGATACGCAGTATTTT.